This TCR beta chain originates from a study of blood T cells in healthy people across ages. Then a second PCR, running about 7 to 11 cycles, was carried out with a sample-barcoded 5' primer and a J-beta primer mix. TCRdb reanalysed the 5' RACE reads using MiXCR and keeps one entry per CDR3 protein. The sample consists of fewer than 2,000,000 distinct CDR3 sequences, 35% to 50% of them appearing once. Germline V gives CDR1 MNHEY, CDR2 SVGAGI. V was clipped by 6 bases and J by 4 bases, with 7 bases between them. This CDR3 is built from 12 residues. The rearrangement joins TRBV6-5 to TRBJ1-5; D ambiguous. The sequence was obtained from a human donor in good health. The sample taken for sequencing was blood. In DNA, the CDR3 is TGTGCCAGCAGCCAAAAAAATCAGCCCCAGCATTTT. Translation: CASSQKNQPQHF.